This passage covers 25 T cell receptor beta chains from one sample sequenced in a study of blood T cell repertoires in COVID-19. Sequencing was performed with immunoSEQ multiplex PCR; in TCRdb, only in-frame clones are kept and a portion is missing. The data hold 180,000 or so clones, with approximately 80% observed a single time. The sample taken for sequencing was peripheral blood. These TCRs come from a woman between 35 and 50 years old with COVID-19, enrolled during active disease.

V and J are TRBV28 and TRBJ2-7; D is perhaps TRBD1 (5 bases). This CDR3 has 12 amino acids. Germline lookup yields CDR1 MDHEN and CDR2 SYDVKM. V was cut by 7 bases and J by 3 bases, with 10 bases left in between. The CDR3 DNA follows: TGTGCCAGCACCCTTAGGGGCTACGAGCAGTACTTC. The encoded protein is CASTLRGYEQYF.

The DNA of the CDR3 is TGTGCCACCAGCAGAGATCCCGACAGGCAGGAGACCCAGTACTTC. It translates to CATSRDPDRQETQYF. The chain links TRBV15 to TRBJ2-5, with a weak D call TRBD1 (6 bases). Germline V gives CDR1 LNHNV, CDR2 YYDKDF (reference sequence). The ends were cut back, 0 bases at V and 5 bases at J, with 13 bases in the middle. CDR3 length equals 15 residues. Full variable domain (missing parts from reference TRBV15 and TRBJ2-5): DAMVIQNPRYQVTQFGKPVTLSCSQTLNHNVMYWYQQKSSQAPKLLFHYYDKDFNNEADTPDNFQSRRPNTSFCFLDIRSPGLGDTAMYLCATSRDPDRQETQYFGPGTRLLVL.

V is TRBV5-6 and J is TRBJ2-4; 9 bases map to TRBD1. Germline trimming cut 2 bases from V and 16 bases from J; bases unmatched to any gene: 19. This CDR3 contains 16 residues. Germline assignment: CDR1 SGHDT and CDR2 YYEEEE. The CDR3 DNA is TGTGCCAGCAGCTTAAACAGGGGGCGTCCAACCCACACCAAATACTTC. Its translation: CASSLNRGRPTHTKYF. The whole variable domain, filled in from reference TRBV5-6 and TRBJ2-4, reads DAGVTQSPTHLIKTRGQQVTLRCSPKSGHDTVSWYQQALGQGPQFIFQYYEEEERQRGNFPDRFSGHQFPNYSSELNVNALLLGDSALYLCASSLNRGRPTHTKYFGAGTRLSVL.

The rearrangement uses TRBV11-2 and TRBJ1-3; TRBD1 aligns across 7 bases. CDR1 and CDR2 from the germline V gene are SGHAT and FQNNGV. The CDR3 contains 16 residues. V lost 5 bases, J lost 4 bases, and 11 bases stayed unmatched. The CDR3 reads CASSPTGAWGGNTIYF. The CDR3 DNA is TGTGCCAGCAGCCCCACAGGGGCCTGGGGAGGAAACACCATATATTTT.

This clone was seen only once. The chain uses TRBV24-1 and TRBJ2-2, with 7 bases aligning to TRBD1. Germline loops: CDR1 KGHDR, CDR2 SFDVKD. V lost 5 bases and J lost 3; bases outside the gene matches: 8. The CDR3 consists of 16 residues. Written as DNA, the CDR3 is TGTGCCACCAGTGGGACCGGGACAGCATACACCGGGGAGCTGTTTTTT. Translated, it gives CATSGTGTAYTGELFF.

The DNA of the CDR3 is TGTGCCAGTAGTCCCCGACTTAAAGATACGCAGTATTTT. This encodes CASSPRLKDTQYF. J is TRBJ2-3 and V is TRBV19, with D unresolved. Trimming removed 5 bases from V and 5 bases from J, with 11 bases in between. This CDR3 has 13 residues. CDR1 is LNHDA, CDR2 SQIVND, per germline (reference sequence).

This chain links TRBV11-2 with TRBJ1-1; D not resolved. Germline assignment: CDR1 SGHAT and CDR2 FQNNGV. Trimming cost V 3 bases and J 1 base, with 15 bases left between them. There are 16 residues in the CDR3. CDR3 protein: CASSLEGPLGNTEAFF. In DNA, the CDR3 is TGTGCCAGCAGCTTGGAGGGCCCGCTCGGGAACACTGAAGCTTTCTTT.

The genes are TRBV7-6 and TRBJ1-5, with 7 bases fitting TRBD1. The CDR3 is 15 amino acids. Germline V gene data show CDR1 as SGHVS and CDR2 as FNYEAQ. V was clipped by 5 bases and J by 2 bases; unmatched bases: 6. In DNA, the CDR3 is TGTGCCAGCAGCCTCGGACAGGCGGGCAATCAGCCCCAGCATTTT. It encodes CASSLGQAGNQPQHF.

The CDR3 DNA sequence: TGTGCCAGTCAGGGGGACAATCAGCCCCAGCATTTT. Translating gives CASQGDNQPQHF. This chain joins TRBV19 and TRBJ1-5; 7 nucleotides agree with TRBD1. This CDR3 contains 12 residues. Germline V gene lookup returns CDR1 LNHDA and CDR2 SQIVND (reference sequence). V lost 8 bases and J lost 3; bases outside the gene matches: 1. Looking up the rest from reference TRBV19 and TRBJ1-5 gives the full variable domain: DGGITQSPKYLFRKEGQNVTLSCEQNLNHDAMYWYRQDPGQGLRLIYYSQIVNDFQKGDIAEGYSVSREKKESFPLTVTSAQKNPTAFYLCASQGDNQPQHFGDGTRLSIL.

The J gene is TRBJ2-1, the V gene TRBV6-4; TRBD2 agrees at 10 bases. The CDR3 runs to 15 residues. Unmatched junction bases numbered 5, after V lost 3 bases and J lost 6 bases. Germline-derived CDR1 and CDR2 are MRHNA and SNTAGT. CDR3 in amino acids: CASSEVASGGNEQFF. Written as DNA, the CDR3 is TGTGCCAGCAGTGAAGTGGCTAGCGGGGGCAATGAGCAGTTCTTC.

The chain links TRBV5-4 to TRBJ2-5, with 7 bases matching TRBD1. Germline loops: CDR1 SGHNT, CDR2 YYREEE (reference sequence). With 4 bases clipped from V and 7 bases from J, the junction kept 7 bases outside the gene matches. CDR3 length: 13 amino acids. CDR3 protein: CASSMTGSGTQYF. The CDR3 DNA is TGTGCCAGCAGCATGACAGGGTCTGGGACCCAGTACTTC.

This rearrangement joins TRBV2 to TRBJ1-1, with D perhaps TRBD1 (5 bases). This CDR3 contains 14 residues. Trimming left V 6 bases short and J 1 base short, with 12 bases between. The germline CDR1 and CDR2 sequences are SNHLY and FYNNEI. CDR3 coding DNA: TGTGCCAGCAGGTTCGGACACACGAACACTGAAGCTTTCTTT. Translated, it gives CASRFGHTNTEAFF. Combining the CDR3 with reference TRBV2 and TRBJ1-1 gives the whole variable domain EPEVTQTPSHQVTQMGQEVILRCVPISNHLYFYWYRQILGQKVEFLVSFYNNEISEKSEIFDDQFSVERPDGSNFTLKIRSTKLEDSAMYFCASRFGHTNTEAFFGQGTRLTVV.

This clone was seen only once. The gene calls are TRBV9 and TRBJ2-1; weak D call: TRBD2 (5 bases). The CDR3 has 15 residues. Germline V gene data show CDR1 as SGDLS and CDR2 as YYNGEE. V was clipped by 4 bases and J by 0 bases, with 11 bases between them. The CDR3 spells CASSPAGLSYNEQFF. The CDR3 DNA reads as TGTGCCAGCAGCCCCGCGGGCCTCTCCTACAATGAGCAGTTCTTC.

The genes are TRBV18 and TRBJ2-7; D might be TRBD1 (5 bases). The germline V and J ends were trimmed by 4 bases and 3 bases, with 13 bases remaining between them. CDR3 length: 14 amino acids. Germline CDR1 KGHSH, CDR2 LQKENI. The CDR3 protein is CASSLGRRDYEQYF. The CDR3 coding sequence is TGTGCCAGCTCACTAGGACGCAGGGACTACGAGCAGTACTTC.

This clone has a count of ten or more. V usage is TRBV11-2 and J usage is TRBJ2-5; TRBD1 is a possible D gene (6 bases). V was trimmed by 0 bases and J by 7 bases, leaving 18 bases between them. From germline, CDR1 is SGHAT and CDR2 FQNNGV. This CDR3 comprises 16 residues. Here the CDR3 DNA reads TGTGCCAGCAGCTTAGATCCAGCAGGGGTGTTCTTGACCCAGTACTTC. This encodes CASSLDPAGVFLTQYF.

The chain links TRBV24-1 to TRBJ2-1; 7 bases agree with TRBD2. The CDR3 is 18 residues long. Trimming at V came to 6 bases and at J to 0 bases, leaving 13 bases not matched to a gene. Germline V gene lookup returns CDR1 KGHDR and CDR2 SFDVKD. In nucleotides, the CDR3 is TGTGCCACCAGTTCCCCGGGGAGGGGCCGTAGCTCCTACAATGAGCAGTTCTTC. As protein: CATSSPGRGRSSYNEQFF.

The rearrangement uses TRBV5-6 and TRBJ2-1, with 9 bases identical to TRBD1. This CDR3 has 17 amino acids. The junction had 14 bases not matched to a gene; V was cut back by 1 base and J by 9 bases. Germline CDR1 SGHDT, CDR2 YYEEEE. The DNA of the CDR3 is TGTGCCAGCAGCTTGTGGGGAAGACAGGGGGGTAACAGTGAGCAGTTCTTC. This translates into CASSLWGRQGGNSEQFF.

The gene calls are TRBV4-1 and TRBJ2-1, with 10 bases lining up with TRBD1. The CDR3 has 15 amino acids. V gave up 4 bases and J gave up 6 bases; unmatched junction bases: 6. Per germline, CDR1 MGHRA and CDR2 YSYEKL. CDR3 DNA: TGCGCCAGCAGCCGAACCGGGACAGGGGTCAATGAGCAGTTCTTC. It encodes CASSRTGTGVNEQFF.

The CDR3 loop is CASTDLLAGGYEQYF. As DNA, the CDR3 is TGTGCCAGCACCGATCTCCTAGCGGGAGGCTACGAGCAGTACTTC. The chain combines TRBV28 with TRBJ2-7, with 11 bases matching TRBD2. The CDR3 has 15 residues. The ends lost 7 bases at V and 3 bases at J; junction bases unmatched: 8. From germline, CDR1 is MDHEN and CDR2 SYDVKM. The whole variable domain, filled in from reference TRBV28 and TRBJ2-7, reads DVKVTQSSRYLVKRTGEKVFLECVQDMDHENMFWYRQDPGLGLRLIYFSYDVKMKEKGDIPEGYSVSREKKERFSLILESASTNQTSMYLCASTDLLAGGYEQYFGPGTRLTVT.

The chain is built from TRBV14 and TRBJ1-1; the D is unclear. Per germline, CDR1 SGHDN and CDR2 FVKESK. Trimming pared 0 bases from V and 1 base from J, leaving 15 bases between. The CDR3 is made up of 17 amino acids. The CDR3 spells CASSQDLGRRWNTEAFF. The CDR3, as DNA: TGTGCCAGCAGCCAAGATCTGGGGAGGAGATGGAACACTGAAGCTTTCTTT.

The chain combines TRBV6-4 with TRBJ2-7; 8 bases fit TRBD2. Germline V lookup: CDR1 MRHNA, CDR2 SNTAGT. J lost 1 base, V lost 0 bases, and 11 bases had no gene match. The CDR3 totals 18 residues. The CDR3 bases are TGTGCCAGCAGTGACTCCTTCGGGGGGGGAACACCTTCCTACGAGCAGTACTTC. Encoded protein: CASSDSFGGGTPSYEQYF.

The chain uses TRBV27 and TRBJ2-1, with TRBD2 matching 9 bases. This CDR3 spans 17 amino acids. Germline V gene lookup returns CDR1 MNHEY and CDR2 SMNVEV (reference sequence). The V and J ends lost 10 bases and 2 bases, in that order; junction bases with no gene match: 15. CDR3 coding DNA: TGTGCCACCCGTAACCTAGCGGGAATTCTCGCCTACAATGAGCAGTTCTTC. It translates to CATRNLAGILAYNEQFF.

CDR3 sequence reads: CASSGRGAEETQYF. The CDR3 coding sequence is TGTGCCAGCAGCGGGCGGGGGGCAGAAGAGACCCAGTACTTC. V is TRBV5-6 and J is TRBJ2-5; 8 nucleotides align to TRBD2. J was trimmed by 3 bases and V by 4 bases; bases with no gene match: 5. This CDR3 region has 14 residues. Germline V gene data show CDR1 as SGHDT and CDR2 as YYEEEE.

The CDR3 spells CASSPVYQGARMNTEAFF. CDR3 nucleotides: TGTGCCAGCTCTCCAGTTTACCAGGGGGCGAGGATGAACACTGAAGCTTTCTTT. V gene TRBV18 combines with J gene TRBJ1-1, with 8 bases that match TRBD1. The CDR3 totals 18 residues. Trimming took 6 bases from V and 0 from J; bases not matched to a gene: 15. From germline, CDR1 is KGHSH and CDR2 LQKENI.

The chain is built from TRBV5-1 and TRBJ1-2, with TRBD1 identical over 7 bases. The junction had 3 bases not matched to a gene; V was cut back by 0 bases and J by 4 bases. The CDR3 consists of 14 residues. From germline, CDR1 is SGHRS and CDR2 YFSETQ. The DNA for the CDR3 is TGCGCCAGCAGCTTGGAACAGGGGACCTATGGCTACACCTTC. This codes for CASSLEQGTYGYTF.